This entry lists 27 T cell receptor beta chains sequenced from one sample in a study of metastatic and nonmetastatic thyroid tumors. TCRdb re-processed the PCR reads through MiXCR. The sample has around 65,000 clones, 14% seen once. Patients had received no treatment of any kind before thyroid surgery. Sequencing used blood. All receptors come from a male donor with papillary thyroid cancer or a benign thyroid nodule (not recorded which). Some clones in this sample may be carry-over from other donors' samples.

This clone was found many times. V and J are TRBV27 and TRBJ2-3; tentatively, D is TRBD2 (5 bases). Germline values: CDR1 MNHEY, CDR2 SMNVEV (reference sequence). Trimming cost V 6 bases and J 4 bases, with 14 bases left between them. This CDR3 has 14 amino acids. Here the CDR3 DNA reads TGTGCCAGCAGCCGACGGAACGGGGCAGATACGCAGTATTTT. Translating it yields CASSRRNGADTQYF.

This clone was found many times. The CDR3 loop is CSAKYGAGGRSDTQYF. Written as DNA, the CDR3 is TGCAGTGCTAAGTATGGAGCGGGAGGACGCTCAGATACGCAGTATTTT. The chain uses TRBV20-1 and TRBJ2-3; TRBD2 matches at 9 bases. Trimming removed 4 bases from V and 4 bases from J; junction bases left unmatched: 12. Germline CDR1 reads DFQATT; CDR2 reads SNEGSKA (reference sequence). The CDR3 covers 16 residues.

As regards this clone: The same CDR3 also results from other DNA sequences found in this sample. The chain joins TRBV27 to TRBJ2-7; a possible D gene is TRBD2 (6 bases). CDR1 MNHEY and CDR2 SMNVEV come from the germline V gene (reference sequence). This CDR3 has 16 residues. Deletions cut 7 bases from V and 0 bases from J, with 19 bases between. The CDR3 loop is CASIPTGAGASYEQYF. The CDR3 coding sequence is TGTGCCAGCATCCCCACGGGAGCGGGTGCCTCCTACGAGCAGTACTTC.

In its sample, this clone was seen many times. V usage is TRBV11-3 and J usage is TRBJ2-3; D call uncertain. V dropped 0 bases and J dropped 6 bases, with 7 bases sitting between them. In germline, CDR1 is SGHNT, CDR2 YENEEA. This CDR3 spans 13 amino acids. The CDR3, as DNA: TGTGCCAGCAGCTTAGAATGGTTCGATACGCAGTATTTT. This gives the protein CASSLEWFDTQYF.

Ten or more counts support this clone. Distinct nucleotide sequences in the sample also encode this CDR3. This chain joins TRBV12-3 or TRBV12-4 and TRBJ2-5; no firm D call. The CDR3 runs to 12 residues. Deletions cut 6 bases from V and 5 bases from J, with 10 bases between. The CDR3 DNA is TGTGCCAGCAGACCCTCCACTGAGACCCAGTACTTC. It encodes CASRPSTETQYF.

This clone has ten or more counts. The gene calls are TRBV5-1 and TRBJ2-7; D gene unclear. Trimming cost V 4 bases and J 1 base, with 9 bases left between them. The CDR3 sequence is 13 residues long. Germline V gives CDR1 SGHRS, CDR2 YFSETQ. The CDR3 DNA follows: TGCGCCAGCAGCAGCTTTAGTTCCTACGAGCAGTACGTC. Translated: CASSSFSSYEQYV.

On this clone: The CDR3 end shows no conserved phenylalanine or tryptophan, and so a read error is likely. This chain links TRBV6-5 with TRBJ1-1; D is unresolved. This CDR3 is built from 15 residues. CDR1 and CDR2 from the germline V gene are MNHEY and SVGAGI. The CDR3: CASGYGLTGSTEAFS. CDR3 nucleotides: TGTGCCAGCGGTTACGGGTTGACGGGTAGCACTGAAGCTTTCTCT.

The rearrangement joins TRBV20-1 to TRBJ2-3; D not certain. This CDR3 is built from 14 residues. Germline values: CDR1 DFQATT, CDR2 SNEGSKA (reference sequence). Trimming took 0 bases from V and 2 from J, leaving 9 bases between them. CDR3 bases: TGCAGTGCTAGAGATCTCTTAACCACAGATACGCAGTATTTT. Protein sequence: CSARDLLTTDTQYF.

The CDR3 coding sequence is TGTGCCAGCAGTTTTGGGACAGGGCTCGCGAGTGGAGCTTTCTTT. Translated, it gives CASSFGTGLASGAFF. J is TRBJ1-1 and V is TRBV28; 9 bases line up with TRBD1. Trimming took 3 bases from V and 10 from J; bases not matched to a gene: 12. Germline-derived CDR1 and CDR2 are MDHEN and SYDVKM. This CDR3 comprises 15 residues.

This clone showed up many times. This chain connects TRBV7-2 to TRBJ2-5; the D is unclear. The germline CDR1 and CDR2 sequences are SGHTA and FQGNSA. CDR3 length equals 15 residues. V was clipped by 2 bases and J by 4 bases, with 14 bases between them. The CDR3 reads CASSLYSRPLETQYF. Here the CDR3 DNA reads TGTGCCAGCAGCTTATACAGTCGACCTCTAGAGACCCAGTACTTC.

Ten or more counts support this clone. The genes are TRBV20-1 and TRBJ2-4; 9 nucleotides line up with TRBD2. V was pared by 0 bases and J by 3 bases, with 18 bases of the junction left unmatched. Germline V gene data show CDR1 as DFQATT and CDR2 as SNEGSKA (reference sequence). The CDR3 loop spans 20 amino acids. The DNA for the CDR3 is TGCAGTGCTAGAGATCGCGCGGGAGGGCCCCAGAGGGGTGGCAAAAACATTCAGTACTTC. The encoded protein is CSARDRAGGPQRGGKNIQYF.

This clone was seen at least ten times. CDR3: CASRLWLAGETDTQYF. CDR3 nucleotides: TGCGCCAGCAGGCTCTGGCTAGCGGGAGAAACTGATACGCAGTATTTT. The genes are TRBV5-1 and TRBJ2-3; 10 bases fit TRBD2. Looked up from germline, CDR1 is SGHRS and CDR2 is YFSETQ. The CDR3 runs to 16 residues. The V segment lost 5 bases and the J segment 6 bases; nucleotides outside the gene matches: 12.

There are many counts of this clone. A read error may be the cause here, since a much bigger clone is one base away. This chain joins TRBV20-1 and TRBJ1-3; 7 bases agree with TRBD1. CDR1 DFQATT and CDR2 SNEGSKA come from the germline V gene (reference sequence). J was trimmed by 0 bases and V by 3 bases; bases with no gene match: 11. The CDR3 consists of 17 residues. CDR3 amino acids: CSARVRTGSPSGNTIYF. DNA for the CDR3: TGCAGTGCTAGGGTCCGGACAGGATCCCCCTCTGGAAACACCATATATTTT.

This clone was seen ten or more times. Here the CDR3 reads CASSYSRDYFYNEQFF. The CDR3 coding sequence is TGTGCCAGCAGTTACTCGAGGGACTATTTCTACAATGAGCAGTTCTTC. The genes are TRBV6-5 and TRBJ2-1; 7 bases line up with TRBD2. Trimming at V came to 0 bases and at J to 3 bases, leaving 5 bases not matched to a gene. The germline CDR1 and CDR2 sequences are MNHEY and SVGAGI. The CDR3 has 16 residues.

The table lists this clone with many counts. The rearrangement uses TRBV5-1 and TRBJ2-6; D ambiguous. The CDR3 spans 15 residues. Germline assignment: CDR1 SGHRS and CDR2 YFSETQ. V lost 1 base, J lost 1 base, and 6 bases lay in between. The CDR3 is CASSLLASGANVLTF. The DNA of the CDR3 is TGCGCCAGCAGCTTGTTGGCATCTGGGGCCAACGTCCTGACTTTC. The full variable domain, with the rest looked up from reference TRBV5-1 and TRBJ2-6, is KAGVTQTPRYLIKTRGQQVTLSCSPISGHRSVSWYQQTPGQGLQFLFEYFSETQRNKGNFPGRFSGRQFSNSRSEMNVSTLELGDSALYLCASSLLASGANVLTFGAGSRLTVL.

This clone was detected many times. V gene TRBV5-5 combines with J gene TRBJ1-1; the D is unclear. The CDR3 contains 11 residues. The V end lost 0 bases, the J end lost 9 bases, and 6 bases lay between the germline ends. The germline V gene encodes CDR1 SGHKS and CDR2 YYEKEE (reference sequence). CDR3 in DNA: TGTGCCAGCAGCTTGGCGGGAAAAGCTTTCTTT. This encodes CASSLAGKAFF.

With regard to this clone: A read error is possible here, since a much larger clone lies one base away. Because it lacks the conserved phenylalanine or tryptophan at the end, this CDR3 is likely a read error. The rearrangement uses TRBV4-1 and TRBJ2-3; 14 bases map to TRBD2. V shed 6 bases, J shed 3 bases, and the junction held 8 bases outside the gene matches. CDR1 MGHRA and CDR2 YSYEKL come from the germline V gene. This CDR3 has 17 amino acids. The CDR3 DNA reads TGCGCCAGCAGTCTTGGGACTAGCGGGAGTACGACAGATACGCAGTATCTT. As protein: CASSLGTSGSTTDTQYL.

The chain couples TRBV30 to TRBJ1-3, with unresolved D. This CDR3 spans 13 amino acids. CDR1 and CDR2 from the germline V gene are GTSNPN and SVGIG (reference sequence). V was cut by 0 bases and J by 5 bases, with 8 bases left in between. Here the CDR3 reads CAWSVMGRNTIYF. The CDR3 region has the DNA TGTGCCTGGAGTGTAATGGGTAGAAACACCATATATTTT.

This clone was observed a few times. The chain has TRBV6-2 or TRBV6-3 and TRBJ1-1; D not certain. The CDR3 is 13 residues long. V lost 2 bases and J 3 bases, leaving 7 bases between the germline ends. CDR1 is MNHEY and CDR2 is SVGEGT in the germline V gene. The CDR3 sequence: CASSYPGYTEAFF. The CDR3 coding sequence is TGTGCCAGCAGTTACCCCGGGTACACTGAAGCTTTCTTT.

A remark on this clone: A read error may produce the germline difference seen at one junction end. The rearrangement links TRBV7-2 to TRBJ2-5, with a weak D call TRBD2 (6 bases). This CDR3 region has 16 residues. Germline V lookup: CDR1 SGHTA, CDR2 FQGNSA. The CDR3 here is CASSPRVGGRRENQYF. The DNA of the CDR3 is TGTGCCAGCAGCCCCAGGGTGGGGGGACGAAGGGAGAACCAGTACTTC.

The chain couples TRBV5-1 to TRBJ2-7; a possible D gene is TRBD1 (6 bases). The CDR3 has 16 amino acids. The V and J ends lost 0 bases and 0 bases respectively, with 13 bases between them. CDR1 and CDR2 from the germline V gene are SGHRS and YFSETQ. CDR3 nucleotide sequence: TGCGCCAGCAGCTTGGAGGGACATTTATCCTCCTACGAGCAGTACTTC. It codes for CASSLEGHLSSYEQYF. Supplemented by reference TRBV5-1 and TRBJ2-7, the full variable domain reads KAGVTQTPRYLIKTRGQQVTLSCSPISGHRSVSWYQQTPGQGLQFLFEYFSETQRNKGNFPGRFSGRQFSNSRSEMNVSTLELGDSALYLCASSLEGHLSSYEQYFGPGTRLTVT.

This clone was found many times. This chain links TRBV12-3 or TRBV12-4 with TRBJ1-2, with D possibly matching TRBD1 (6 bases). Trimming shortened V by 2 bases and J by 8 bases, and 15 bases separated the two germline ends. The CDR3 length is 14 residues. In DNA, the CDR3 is TGTGCCAGCAGTTTATTGTTAGGCCAGGGGGGCTACACCTTC. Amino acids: CASSLLLGQGGYTF.

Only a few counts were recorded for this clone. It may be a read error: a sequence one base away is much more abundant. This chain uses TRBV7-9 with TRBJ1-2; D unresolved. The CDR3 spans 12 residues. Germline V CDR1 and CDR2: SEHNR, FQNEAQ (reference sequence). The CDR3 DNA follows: TGTGCAGAGGACGGCTACAACTATGTCTACACCTTC. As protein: CAEDGYNYVYTF.

CDR3 coding DNA: TGTGCCAGCGGTGGCTCCTCCTACGAGCAGTACTTC. Its protein product is CASGGSSYEQYF. V usage is TRBV9 and J usage is TRBJ2-7; D uncertain. Per the germline V gene, CDR1 is SGDLS and CDR2 is YYNGEE. This CDR3 has 12 residues. Trimming stripped 7 bases from V and 0 bases from J, with 8 bases between.

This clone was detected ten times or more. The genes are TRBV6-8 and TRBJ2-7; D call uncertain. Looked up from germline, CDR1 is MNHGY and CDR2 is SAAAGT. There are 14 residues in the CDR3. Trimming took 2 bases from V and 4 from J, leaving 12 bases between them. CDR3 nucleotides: TGTGCCAGCAGTTACCGGCTAGACCATTACGAGCAGTACGTC. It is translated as CASSYRLDHYEQYV.

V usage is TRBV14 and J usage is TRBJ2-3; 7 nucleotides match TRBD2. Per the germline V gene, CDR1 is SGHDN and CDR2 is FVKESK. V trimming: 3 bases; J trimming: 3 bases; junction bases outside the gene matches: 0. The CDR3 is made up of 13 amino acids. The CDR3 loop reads CASSHGRTDTQYF. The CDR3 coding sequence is TGTGCCAGCAGCCACGGGAGGACAGATACGCAGTATTTT.

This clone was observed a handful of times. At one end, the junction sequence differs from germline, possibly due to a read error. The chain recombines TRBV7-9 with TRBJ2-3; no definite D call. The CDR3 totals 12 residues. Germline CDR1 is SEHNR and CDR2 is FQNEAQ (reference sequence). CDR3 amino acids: CASIKSIDTQYF. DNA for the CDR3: TGTGCCAGCATCAAGAGCATAGATACGCAGTATTTT.